The next 14 T cell receptor beta chains were all read from a single sample in a study of OX40 agonist ivuxolimab in advanced cancers. The data were produced by immunoSEQ multiplex PCR, yet TCRdb's version contains in-frame clones alone and is incomplete. Of tens of thousands of clones detected, about 91% appear once; the ten largest clones hold around 0.34%. This sample comprised CD4+ or CD8+ T cells sorted from blood, obtained in a trial of the OX40 agonist ivuxolimab. The receptors come from an adult with an advanced solid tumor such as melanoma, head and neck, liver or kidney cancer.

V and J are TRBV29-1 and TRBJ2-3; TRBD2 is a possible D gene (7 bases). The length of the CDR3 is 14 residues. V lost 6 bases, J lost 2 bases, and 15 bases lay in between. The germline V gene encodes CDR1 SQVTM and CDR2 ANQGSEA. CDR3 sequence reads: CSVRGAVVTDTQYF. The CDR3 coding sequence is TGCAGCGTCCGGGGGGCGGTTGTCACAGATACGCAGTATTTT.

This clone was found once. This rearrangement joins TRBV30 to TRBJ1-4, with a possible D match to TRBD1 (6 bases). V was trimmed by 0 bases and J by 10 bases, leaving 18 bases between them. Germline V gives CDR1 GTSNPN, CDR2 SVGIG (reference sequence). This CDR3 contains 15 residues. The DNA of the CDR3 is TGTGCCTGGAGTGTACATCGACAGGTTATACGAAAACTGTTTTTT. It yields the protein CAWSVHRQVIRKLFF. Supplemented by reference TRBV30 and TRBJ1-4, the full variable domain reads SQTIHQWPATLVQPVGSPLSLECTVEGTSNPNLYWYRQAAGRGLQLLFYSVGIGQISSEVPQNLSASRPQDRQFILSSKKLLLSDSGFYLCAWSVHRQVIRKLFFGSGTQLSVL.

The chain recombines TRBV19 with TRBJ2-1; 8 bases match TRBD2. Germline values: CDR1 LNHDA, CDR2 SQIVND (reference sequence). The CDR3 consists of 12 residues. Germline trimming cut 7 bases from V and 8 bases from J; bases unmatched to any gene: 4. The CDR3 DNA follows: TGTGCCAGTAACCGGGAGGGCCATGAGCAGTTCTTC. Amino acid sequence: CASNREGHEQFF.

The V call is TRBV28, the J call TRBJ1-2, with 9 nucleotides matching TRBD1. CDR3 length: 15 residues. Germline V gives CDR1 MDHEN, CDR2 SYDVKM. V lost 9 bases and J lost 7; bases outside the gene matches: 15. CDR3 sequence: CASTGGEVGKRGYTF. In DNA form, the CDR3 reads TGTGCCAGTACAGGGGGCGAGGTTGGTAAGCGTGGCTACACCTTC.

In this sample, this clone turned up a few times. The chain is built from TRBV6-5 and TRBJ1-3; D is uncertain. The CDR3 sequence is 14 residues long. The V end was cut by 5 bases, the J end by 0 bases, with 8 bases between. CDR1 is MNHEY and CDR2 is SVGAGI in the germline V gene. CDR3 in amino acids: CASSLYRSGNTIYF. CDR3 DNA sequence: TGTGCCAGCAGTCTATATCGCTCTGGAAACACCATATATTTT.

The chain employs TRBV19 and TRBJ1-5; possible D gene TRBD1, 5 bases. The length of the CDR3 is 14 residues. Looked up from germline, CDR1 is LNHDA and CDR2 is SQIVND (reference sequence). V lost 7 bases to trimming and J lost 5 bases, with 15 bases between them. CDR3 loop: CASIGWGVDQPQHF. CDR3 in DNA: TGTGCCAGTATCGGCTGGGGGGTGGATCAGCCCCAGCATTTT. The complete variable domain, with remaining parts taken from reference TRBV19 and TRBJ1-5, reads DGGITQSPKYLFRKEGQNVTLSCEQNLNHDAMYWYRQDPGQGLRLIYYSQIVNDFQKGDIAEGYSVSREKKESFPLTVTSAQKNPTAFYLCASIGWGVDQPQHFGDGTRLSIL.

The rearrangement uses TRBV11-2 and TRBJ1-2; tentative D call: TRBD1 (5 bases). The CDR3 consists of 17 residues. Trimming left V 5 bases short and J 0 bases short, with 19 bases between. The germline V gene encodes CDR1 SGHAT and CDR2 FQNNGV. The CDR3 sequence is CASSRSGNRLSNYGYTF. The DNA for the CDR3 is TGTGCCAGCAGCCGTTCAGGGAACCGACTGTCTAACTATGGCTACACCTTC.

The chain links TRBV9 to TRBJ2-3; 9 bases are shared with TRBD1. Germline loops: CDR1 SGDLS, CDR2 YYNGEE. The V segment lost 0 bases and the J segment 4 bases; nucleotides outside the gene matches: 6. This CDR3 is 16 amino acids long. The DNA for the CDR3 is TGTGCCAGCAGCGTAGAGGGGAGACAGGGGGCAGATACGCAGTATTTT. Translating gives CASSVEGRQGADTQYF.

The chain recombines TRBV28 with TRBJ1-4; D gene uncertain. The ends were cut back, 3 bases at V and 6 bases at J, with 17 bases in the middle. The germline gives CDR1 MDHEN, CDR2 SYDVKM. This CDR3 has 16 residues. The DNA for the CDR3 is TGTGCCAGCAGTTTTTGGTCGGAAGGGAGGTATGAAAAACTGTTTTTT. Amino acids: CASSFWSEGRYEKLFF. Variable domain in full (rest from reference TRBV28 and TRBJ1-4): DVKVTQSSRYLVKRTGEKVFLECVQDMDHENMFWYRQDPGLGLRLIYFSYDVKMKEKGDIPEGYSVSREKKERFSLILESASTNQTSMYLCASSFWSEGRYEKLFFGSGTQLSVL.

This clone came up once. This sequence joins TRBV7-6 and TRBJ1-4; D possibly corresponds to TRBD1 (5 bases). The germline gives CDR1 SGHVS, CDR2 FNYEAQ. CDR3 size: 13 residues. Trimming cost V 1 base and J 7 bases, with 7 bases left between them. CDR3 nucleotides: TGTGCCAGCAGCTTAGTGCAGGGTGAAAAACTGTTTTTT. This encodes CASSLVQGEKLFF.

This clone was recorded only once. The DNA of the CDR3 is TGCGCCAGCAGCTTGGGAGGGCATGGCTACACCTTC. Its protein product is CASSLGGHGYTF. V and J are TRBV5-1 and TRBJ1-2; D is ambiguous. V was trimmed by 0 bases and J by 6 bases, leaving 6 bases between them. The germline V gene encodes CDR1 SGHRS and CDR2 YFSETQ. The CDR3 has 12 residues.

CDR3 coding DNA: TGTGCCAGTAGTAGTACCCGGAGGAATCAGCCCCAGCATTTT. It specifies CASSSTRRNQPQHF. The chain couples TRBV19 to TRBJ1-5; D gene uncertain. From germline, CDR1 is LNHDA and CDR2 SQIVND (reference sequence). Trimming cost V 4 bases and J 4 bases, with 11 bases left between them. This CDR3 comprises 14 residues.

The V and J genes are TRBV6-5 and TRBJ1-1, with 7 bases matching TRBD1. Germline trimming cut 2 bases from V and 7 bases from J; bases unmatched to any gene: 7. The CDR3 has 14 residues. The germline CDR1 and CDR2 sequences are MNHEY and SVGAGI. This CDR3 reads CASSYDRVVSEAFF. The CDR3 nucleotides read TGTGCCAGCAGTTACGACAGGGTAGTGAGTGAAGCTTTCTTT.

This clone was counted only a few times. This chain joins TRBV7-9 and TRBJ2-2; D gene ambiguous. Trimming cost V 2 bases and J 0 bases, with 10 bases left between them. Germline CDR1 and CDR2: SEHNR and FQNEAQ (reference sequence). The CDR3 totals 16 residues. The CDR3 sequence is CASSLWVPPNTGELFF. The DNA of the CDR3 is TGTGCCAGCAGCTTATGGGTTCCCCCGAACACCGGGGAGCTGTTTTTT.